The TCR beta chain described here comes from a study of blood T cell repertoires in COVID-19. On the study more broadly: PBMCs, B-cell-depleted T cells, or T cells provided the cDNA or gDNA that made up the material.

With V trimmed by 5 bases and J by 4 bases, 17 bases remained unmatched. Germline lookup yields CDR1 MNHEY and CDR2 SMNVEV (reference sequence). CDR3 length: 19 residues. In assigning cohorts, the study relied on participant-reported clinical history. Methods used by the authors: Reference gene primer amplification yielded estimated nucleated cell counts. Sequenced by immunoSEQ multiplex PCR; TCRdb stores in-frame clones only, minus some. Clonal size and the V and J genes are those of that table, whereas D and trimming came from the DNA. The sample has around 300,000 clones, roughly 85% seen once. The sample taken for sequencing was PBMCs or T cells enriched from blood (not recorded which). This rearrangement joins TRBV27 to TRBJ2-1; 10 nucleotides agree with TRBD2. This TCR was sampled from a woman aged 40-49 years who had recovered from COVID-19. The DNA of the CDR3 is TGTGCCAGCAGTGGTTCCCTAGCGGGAGCCGAACTGTCGTACAATGAGCAGTTCTTC. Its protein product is CASSGSLAGAELSYNEQFF.